A selection of T cell receptor beta chains follows, all from one sample in a study of shared clonotypes between healthy human individuals. The repertoire was sequenced with immunoSEQ multiplex PCR; TCRdb's copy has only in-frame clones and lacks some. Among some 2,100,000 clones, around 93% were seen once, and the ten largest hold around 1.7%. Material: naive CD8+ T cells from PBMCs. These receptors came from a man younger than 30 in good health. Some clones in this sample may be carry-over from other donors' samples. Both conserved end residues are part of each CDR3.

>TRBJ2-1|TRBV7-8
CASSLARTTPEQFF
>TRBJ2-5|TRBV11-2
CASRGLLETQYF
>TRBJ2-5|TRBV9
CASSVATRETQYF
>TRBJ1-1|TRBV21-1
CASSRTGAGYRKLNTEAFF
>TRBJ1-2|TRBV30
CAWDGLRGYTF
>TRBJ2-7|TRBV10-3
CAISVLRLAGESPHSYEQYF
>TRBJ2-6|TRBV1
CTSSPKGQGTSGANVLTF
>TRBJ2-2|TRBV28
CASSFPSDPEENTGELFF
>TRBJ2-7|TRBV6-6
CASSYSSGSYEQYF
>TRBJ2-5|TRBV19
CASTPGTAPGGQETQYF
>TRBJ2-7|TRBV5-6
CASRGQGSYEQYF
>TRBJ2-4|TRBV2
CASSHRDENIQYF
>TRBJ2-2|TRBV4-1
CASRSLNTGELFF
>TRBJ2-7|TRBV19
CASSTQTDSYEQYF
>TRBJ2-7|TRBV2
CASIGLADYEQYF
>TRBJ1-1|TRBV5-1
CASSLVLGESGTEAFF
>TRBJ2-2|TRBV28
CASSLLGQGSTGELFF
>TRBJ1-4|TRBV4-1
CASSQDVRGADYNEKLFF
>TRBJ2-5|TRBV30
CAWSVGGGETQYF
>TRBJ1-1|TRBV6-1
CASSEVTGYSVNTEAFF
>TRBJ2-7|TRBV7-3
CASSLGPNYEQYF
>TRBJ1-4|TRBV7-9
CASSGNRGTNEKLFF
>TRBJ1-4|TRBV27
CASSLLSVSTGGNEKLFF
>TRBJ1-2|TRBV4-1
CASSQPKVDGYGYTF
>TRBJ1-3|TRBV7-9
CASSSPNNRGSGNTIYF
>TRBJ2-5|TRBV19
CASSRDGEETQYF
>TRBJ2-5|TRBV19
CASSMGLAGGRLQETQYF
>TRBJ1-2|TRBV27
CASSPNPRDRGGYTF